The subject of this entry is one T cell receptor (beta chain). The antigen remains unidentified. The ends lost 3 bases at V and 5 bases at J; junction bases unmatched: 9. CDR1 and CDR2 (germline): SEHNR, FQNEAQ (reference sequence). This CDR3 spans 16 amino acids. Amplification of TCR beta CDR3 regions used RNA transcripts. The workflow started with a first-round RT-PCR run with HTBI primers and then moved on to a second-round multiplex PCR. TCRdb independently ran MiXCR on the multiplex PCR reads; one entry per CDR3 protein. The table lists almost 750,000 distinct CDR3 sequences, roughly 40% of them singletons. In this cohort, patients with other autoimmune diseases, uncontrolled infections, pregnancy or lactation were excluded. Clinicians made diagnoses from clinical symptoms, serum thyroxine, TRAb, thyroid ultrasound and orbital computed tomography. This sample stems from a study of Graves' ophthalmopathy and Graves' hyperthyroidism. On the study more broadly: Peripheral blood sampling preceded any treatment and occurred at initial diagnosis. Regarding the study as a whole: Blood shared most expanded thyroid clonotypes above 0.001 frequency.

Material: peripheral blood. The TCR was taken from an adult man with Graves' ophthalmopathy. The chain links TRBV7-9 to TRBJ1-4, with 7 bases lining up with TRBD1. The CDR3 region is CASSLRQRQGNEKLFF. The CDR3 region has the DNA TGTGCCAGCAGCTTGAGGCAAAGACAGGGAAATGAAAAACTGTTTTTT.